Presented here are 20 T cell receptor beta chains from one specimen sequenced in a study of T cell changes during pregnancy in multiple sclerosis. TCRdb's table, derived via immunoSEQ multiplex PCR, lists solely in-frame clones and lacks some. The sample has roughly 57,000 clones, over 80% seen once; the top ten hold around 0.66%. Here the sequenced sample was CD4+ T cells from peripheral blood mononuclear cells, taken after pregnancy. Receptors originate from a female donor with multiple sclerosis, enrolled in a pregnancy study.

This chain connects TRBV5-4 to TRBJ2-2, with TRBD2 as a possible D gene (5 bases). Germline CDR1 is SGHNT and CDR2 is YYREEE (reference sequence). V was trimmed by 4 bases and J by 3 bases, leaving 13 bases between them. This CDR3 spans 15 amino acids. In DNA, the CDR3 is TGTGCCAGCAGCACTCAGGACTCCTACACCGGGGAGCTGTTTTTT. Protein product: CASSTQDSYTGELFF.

This chain connects TRBV6-5 to TRBJ1-3, with D possibly matching TRBD1 (5 bases). Trimming shortened V by 5 bases and J by 0 bases, and 11 bases separated the two germline ends. CDR3 length: 15 residues. Germline V gene lookup returns CDR1 MNHEY and CDR2 SVGAGI. The CDR3 sequence: CASSRDRPSGNTIYF. The CDR3 DNA reads as TGTGCCAGCAGTCGAGACAGACCCTCTGGAAACACCATATATTTT.

This clone has only one observation. The V gene is TRBV10-1, the J gene TRBJ1-1; TRBD1 is a possible D gene (6 bases). In germline, CDR1 is WNHNN, CDR2 SYGVQD (reference sequence). V lost 6 bases to trimming and J lost 4 bases, with 24 bases between them. This CDR3 comprises 17 residues. CDR3 DNA: TGCGCCAGCAGCCCCGACGACAGGCCCACCCGGACCACTGAAGCTTTCTTT. Protein: CASSPDDRPTRTTEAFF.

The chain carries TRBV6-5 and TRBJ2-3, with 10 bases that match TRBD1. The CDR3 runs 15 residues. With V trimmed by 6 bases and J by 0 bases, 3 bases remained unmatched. CDR1 and CDR2 from the germline V gene are MNHEY and SVGAGI. The CDR3 nucleotides are TGTGCCAGCAGGCGACAGGGGGCTAGCACAGATACGCAGTATTTT. It yields the protein CASRRQGASTDTQYF.

This clone was seen more than once but under ten times. The junction departs from germline at one end; a sequencing error may be responsible. The gene calls are TRBV7-6 and TRBJ2-2; 10 bases are a match to TRBD2. The CDR3 extends over 15 amino acids. Germline CDR1 reads SGHVS; CDR2 reads FNYEAQ. The CDR3 bases are TGTGCCAGCAGCCTAGCGGGGGCTAACACCGGGGAGCTGTTTTTT. This sequence encodes CASSLAGANTGELFF.

The V and J genes are TRBV11-2 and TRBJ1-6; no definite D call. Trimming stripped 1 base from V and 10 bases from J, with 11 bases between. Germline V gives CDR1 SGHAT, CDR2 FQNNGV. The CDR3 is made up of 14 amino acids. Here the CDR3 DNA reads TGTGCCAGCAGCTTAGGATCTCGGGTATCACCCCTCCACTTT. It specifies CASSLGSRVSPLHF.

The CDR3 sequence: CASSPGGSGAYNEQFF. CDR3 sequence (DNA): TGTGCCAGCAGTCCCGGTGGTAGCGGGGCTTACAATGAGCAGTTCTTC. This sequence joins TRBV28 and TRBJ2-1; TRBD2 agrees at 8 bases. Losses at the gene ends were 5 bases for V and 4 bases for J; bases not matched to a gene: 10. The CDR3 covers 16 residues. Germline CDR1 and CDR2: MDHEN and SYDVKM.

The chain joins TRBV4-2 to TRBJ2-3; D might be TRBD1 (5 bases). The V and J ends lost 2 bases and 0 bases respectively, with 18 bases between them. The CDR3 spans 18 residues. Germline CDR1 LGHNA, CDR2 YNFKEQ. CDR3: CASSQRSRAQGSTDTQYF. The CDR3 DNA is TGTGCCAGCAGCCAAAGGTCCAGGGCCCAAGGAAGCACAGATACGCAGTATTTT.

The genes are TRBV6-5 and TRBJ2-1; 9 nucleotides line up with TRBD1. V shed 2 bases and J 10 bases; nucleotides not matched to a gene: 12. Germline values: CDR1 MNHEY, CDR2 SVGAGI. The CDR3 sequence is 16 residues long. In DNA, the CDR3 is TGTGCCAGCAGTTACGGGACAGGGTTGTTAGATGGGGAGCAGTTCTTC. Protein product: CASSYGTGLLDGEQFF.

In its sample, this clone was seen a few times. This sequence joins TRBV2 and TRBJ1-6, with D possibly matching TRBD1 (6 bases). Trimming removed 2 bases at V and 8 bases at J, with 13 bases between. Germline V gene data show CDR1 as SNHLY and CDR2 as FYNNEI. CDR3 size: 15 residues. The CDR3 coding sequence is TGTGCCAGCAGTGAACTAGTAACAGGGTATTCACCCCTCCACTTT. It is translated as CASSELVTGYSPLHF.

The gene calls are TRBV12-5 and TRBJ1-1, with D uncertain. CDR3 length: 13 amino acids. V shed 6 bases and J shed 4 bases, with 12 bases lying between them. CDR1 is LGHNT, CDR2 FRNRAP, per germline. CDR3 DNA sequence: TGTGCTAGTGGCCAAGCTAGGTTCACTGAAGCTTTCTTT. Protein product: CASGQARFTEAFF.

This rearrangement joins TRBV11-3 to TRBJ2-1; 9 nucleotides align to TRBD2. The CDR3 contains 14 residues. Germline CDR1 is SGHNT and CDR2 is YENEEA. V was pared by 5 bases and J by 7 bases, with 6 bases of the junction left unmatched. This chain's CDR3 is CASSRGGDENEQFF. Written as DNA, the CDR3 is TGTGCCAGCAGCCGCGGGGGGGATGAGAATGAGCAGTTCTTC.

In its sample, this clone was seen once. This chain links TRBV7-2 with TRBJ1-6, with no clear D. Germline CDR1 reads SGHTA; CDR2 reads FQGNSA. CDR3 length equals 15 residues. V was trimmed by 5 bases and J by 9 bases, leaving 17 bases between them. CDR3 amino acids: CASSEVAGKGSPLHF. In DNA, the CDR3 is TGTGCCAGCAGCGAGGTAGCCGGGAAGGGTTCACCCCTCCACTTT.

This clone was found once. The V gene is TRBV27, the J gene TRBJ1-1, with a weak D call TRBD1 (6 bases). This CDR3 contains 12 residues. Germline CDR1 and CDR2: MNHEY and SMNVEV (reference sequence). The V gene lost 6 bases and the J gene lost 6 bases, with 11 bases spanning the gap. This CDR3 reads CASSIPGAEAFF. DNA of the CDR3: TGTGCCAGCAGCATCCCAGGGGCTGAAGCTTTCTTT.

The chain combines TRBV7-2 with TRBJ1-1; perhaps TRBD1 as D (5 bases). The CDR3 runs 15 residues. Germline V gene sequence: CDR1 SGHTA, CDR2 FQGNSA. V was pared by 1 base and J by 0 bases, with 9 bases between. The CDR3 region has the DNA TGTGCCAGCAGCTTAGGACAGCTCATGAACACTGAAGCTTTCTTT. Amino acids: CASSLGQLMNTEAFF.

The V call is TRBV5-6, the J call TRBJ1-1; 8 nucleotides align to TRBD1. Germline V gives CDR1 SGHDT, CDR2 YYEEEE. After removal of 7 bases from V and 4 bases from J, the junction contained 6 bases not matched to a gene. This CDR3 has 13 residues. DNA for the CDR3: TGTGCCAGCCGCAGGACAGGGAGCACTGAAGCTTTCTTT. Translation gives CASRRTGSTEAFF.

The gene calls are TRBV10-3 and TRBJ2-3, with D maybe TRBD2 (6 bases). The CDR3 spans 13 residues. CDR1 and CDR2 from the germline V gene are ENHRY and SYGVKD. V dropped 0 bases and J dropped 9 bases, with 10 bases sitting between them. The CDR3 bases are TGTGCCATCAGTGAGTCTCGGGGGATAACGCAGTATTTT. Amino acids: CAISESRGITQYF.

V is TRBV15 and J is TRBJ2-7; TRBD2 matches at 8 bases. Per the germline V gene, CDR1 is LNHNV and CDR2 is YYDKDF (reference sequence). Trimming took 5 bases from V and 0 from J; bases not matched to a gene: 3. This CDR3 is 14 amino acids long. CDR3: CATSPGGSSYEQYF. CDR3 coding DNA: TGTGCCACCAGCCCGGGGGGGAGCTCCTACGAGCAGTACTTC.

V is TRBV6-5 and J is TRBJ1-2, with D perhaps matching TRBD1 (5 bases). The CDR3 loop spans 14 amino acids. CDR1 is MNHEY and CDR2 is SVGAGI in the germline V gene. V gave up 8 bases and J gave up 8 bases, with 21 bases separating them. The CDR3 bases are TGTGCCAGCTGCAGACCCCGGGGGTTTGAGGGCTACACCTTC. This encodes CASCRPRGFEGYTF.

J is TRBJ2-5 and V is TRBV5-4, with 10 bases identical to TRBD1. The germline V gene has CDR1 SGHNT and CDR2 YYREEE (reference sequence). The CDR3 loop spans 14 amino acids. V lost 4 bases and J lost 1; bases outside the gene matches: 1. The CDR3 spells CASSRTGGQETQYF. In nucleotides, the CDR3 is TGTGCCAGCAGCCGGACAGGGGGCCAAGAGACCCAGTACTTC.